This TCR beta chain was observed in a study of blood T cells in healthy people across ages. This clonotype was counted between two and nine times. From germline, CDR1 is SQVTM and CDR2 ANQGSEA. V shed 3 bases and J shed 4 bases, with 12 bases lying between them. The CDR3 runs 13 residues. The authors ran a second PCR of 7 to 11 cycles using a sample-barcoded 5' primer and a J-beta primer mix. Via MiXCR, TCRdb re-called the 5' RACE reads, giving one row per CDR3 protein. The repertoire holds some 1.5 million distinct CDR3 sequences, with under 30% as singletons. The gene calls are TRBV29-1 and TRBJ1-2; D might be TRBD1 (5 bases). Sequences were obtained from blood. The TCR comes from a woman in her 30s in good health. The CDR3 bases are TGCAGCGTTGATCGGGAGGGGACCTATGGCTACACCTTC. Translated, it gives CSVDREGTYGYTF.